This TCR beta chain was captured by sequencing in a study of shared clonotypes between healthy human individuals. Sequenced by immunoSEQ multiplex PCR; TCRdb stores in-frame clones only, minus some. The sample holds millions of clones, about 94% seen once. The CDR3 sequence is 12 residues long. The ends lost 7 bases at V and 3 bases at J; junction bases unmatched: 6. Germline V gives CDR1 SQVTM, CDR2 ANQGSEA. Naive CD8 isolation took CD45RO-negative cells positively selected for CCR7 and excluded terminally differentiated effector memory CD45RA+ cells. Recent acute infections and vaccinations were absent in the healthy HIV-negative adult donors.

The chain uses TRBV29-1 and TRBJ2-7, with TRBD1 matching over 7 bases. This TCR was sampled from a man aged 18-30 years in good health. Sequencing input: naive CD8+ T cells sorted from blood. The CDR3 protein is CSAQGVFYEQYF. DNA for the CDR3: TGCAGCGCGCAGGGGGTTTTCTACGAGCAGTACTTC.